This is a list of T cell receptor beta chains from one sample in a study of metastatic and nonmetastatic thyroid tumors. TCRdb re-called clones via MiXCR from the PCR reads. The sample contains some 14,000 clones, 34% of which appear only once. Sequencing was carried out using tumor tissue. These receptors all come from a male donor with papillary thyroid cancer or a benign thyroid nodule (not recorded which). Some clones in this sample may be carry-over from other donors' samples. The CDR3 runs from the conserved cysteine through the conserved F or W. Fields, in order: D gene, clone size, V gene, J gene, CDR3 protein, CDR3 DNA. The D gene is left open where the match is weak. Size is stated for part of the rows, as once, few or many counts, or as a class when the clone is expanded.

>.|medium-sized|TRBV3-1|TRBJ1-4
CASSHNPGEKLFF
TGTGCCAGCAGCCACAACCCAGGGGAAAAACTGTTTTTT
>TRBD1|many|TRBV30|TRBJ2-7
CASYKGQGVYEQYF
TGTGCCAGTTATAAGGGACAGGGCGTCTACGAGCAGTACTTC
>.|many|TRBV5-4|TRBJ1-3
CASSRTFRGGNTIYF
TGTGCCAGCAGCAGGACGTTTAGGGGAGGAAACACCATATATTTT
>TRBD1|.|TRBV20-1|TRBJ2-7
CSAGTGSTYEQYF
TGCAGTGCTGGGACAGGGTCCACCTACGAGCAGTACTTC
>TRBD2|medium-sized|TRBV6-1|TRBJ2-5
CASGRGGETQYF
TGTGCCAGCGGACGGGGGGGAGAGACCCAGTACTTC
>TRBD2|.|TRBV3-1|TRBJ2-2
CASSHGRVTGELFF
TGTGCCAGCAGCCATGGGAGGGTAACCGGGGAGCTGTTTTTT
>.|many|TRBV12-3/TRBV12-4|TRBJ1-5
CASSRGEYQPQHF
TGTGCCAGCAGTAGGGGAGAATATCAGCCCCAGCATTTT
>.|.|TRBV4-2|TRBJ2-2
CASSQFLELDTGELFF
TGTGCCAGCAGCCAGTTTCTAGAACTAGACACCGGGGAGCTGTTTTTT
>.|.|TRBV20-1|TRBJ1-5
CSARENPGRKYSNQPQHF
TGCAGTGCTAGAGAAAATCCGGGACGGAAATATAGCAATCAGCCCCAGCATTTT
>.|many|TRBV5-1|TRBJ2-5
CASSFLSGRFETQYF
TGCGCCAGCAGCTTTTTGTCAGGGCGATTCGAGACCCAGTACTTC
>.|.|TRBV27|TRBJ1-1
CVPSLMPHLMNTEAFF
TGTGTCCCCAGTTTGATGCCCCACCTTATGAACACTGAAGCTTTCTTT
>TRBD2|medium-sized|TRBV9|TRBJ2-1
CASSHSMTAGAYNEQFF
TGTGCCAGCAGCCACTCAATGACAGCGGGAGCTTACAATGAGCAGTTCTTC
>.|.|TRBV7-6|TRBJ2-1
CASIRQRGGYNEQFF
TGTGCCAGCATCCGCCAGCGTGGGGGGTACAATGAGCAGTTCTTC
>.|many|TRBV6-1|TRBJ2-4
CASSGGQGDIQYF
TGTGCCAGCAGTGGAGGGCAGGGTGACATTCAGTACTTC
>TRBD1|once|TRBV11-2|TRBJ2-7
CASSPTGGESEQYF
TGTGCCAGCAGCCCGACAGGGGGCGAATCCGAGCAGTACTTC
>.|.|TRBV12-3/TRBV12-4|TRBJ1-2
CASSLAENYGYTF
TGTGCCAGCAGTTTAGCCGAAAACTATGGCTACACCTTC
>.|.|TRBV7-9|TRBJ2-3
CASSLTVVADTQYF
TGTGCCAGCAGTCTGACAGTGGTGGCAGATACGCAGTATTTT
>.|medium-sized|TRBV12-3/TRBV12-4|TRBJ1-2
CASSFGGARGYTF
TGTGCCAGCAGTTTTGGAGGGGCGCGGGGCTACACCTTC
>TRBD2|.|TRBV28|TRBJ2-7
CASRAGGPTYEQYF
TGTGCCAGCAGGGCGGGAGGCCCTACCTACGAGCAGTACTTC
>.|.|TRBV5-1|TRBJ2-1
CASSLVSGNNNEQFF
TGCGCCAGCAGCTTGGTTTCGGGGAACAACAATGAGCAGTTCTTC
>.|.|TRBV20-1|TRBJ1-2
CTTGAPCYTF
TGCACCACAGGTGCTCCTTGCTACACCTTC
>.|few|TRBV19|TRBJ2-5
CASSIEVVAKETQYF
TGTGCCAGTAGTATAGAGGTGGTGGCCAAGGAGACCCAGTACTTC
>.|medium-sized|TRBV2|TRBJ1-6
CATAASYNSPLHF
TGTGCCACCGCTGCAAGTTATAATTCACCCCTCCACTTT
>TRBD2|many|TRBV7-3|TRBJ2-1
CASSFGGGYNEQFF
TGTGCCAGCAGCTTTGGGGGGGGCTACAATGAGCAGTTCTTC
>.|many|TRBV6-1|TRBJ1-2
CAIGAGSGYTF
TGTGCCATTGGTGCGGGTAGTGGCTACACCTTC
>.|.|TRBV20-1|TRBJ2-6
CSARVINSGANVLTF
TGCAGTGCTAGAGTTATCAACTCTGGGGCCAACGTCCTGACTTTC
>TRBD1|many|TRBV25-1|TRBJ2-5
CASRSSGTGGLETQYF
TGTGCCAGCAGATCCTCCGGGACAGGGGGCTTGGAGACCCAGTACTTC
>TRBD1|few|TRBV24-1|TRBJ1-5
CATSASTGVQPQHF
TGTGCCACCAGTGCTTCGACAGGGGTTCAGCCCCAGCATTTT
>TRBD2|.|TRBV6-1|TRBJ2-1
CASSVLSGGSPYNEQFF
TGTGCCAGCAGTGTATTGAGCGGGGGTTCACCCTACAATGAGCAGTTCTTC
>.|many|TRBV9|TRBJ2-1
CASSATPSSYNEQFF
TGTGCCAGCAGCGCAACTCCTTCATCCTACAATGAGCAGTTCTTC
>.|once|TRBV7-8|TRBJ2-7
CASRLGLWDWVKTDEQYF
TGTGCCAGCAGATTAGGATTATGGGACTGGGTTAAAACCGACGAGCAGTACTTC
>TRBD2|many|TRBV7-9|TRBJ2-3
CASSLDGGGSLTQYF
TGTGCCAGCAGCTTAGACGGCGGGGGGAGCCTTACGCAGTATTTT
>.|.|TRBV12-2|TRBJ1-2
CASISRPSAGQDDYGYTF
TGTGCAAGCATCTCGCGCCCCTCCGCCGGACAGGATGACTATGGCTACACCTTC
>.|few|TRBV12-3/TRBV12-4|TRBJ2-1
CASSMDPNDQFF
TGTGCCAGCAGCATGGACCCTAACGATCAGTTCTTC
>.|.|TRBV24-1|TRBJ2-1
CATSDFINEQFF
TGTGCCACCAGTGATTTTATCAATGAGCAGTTCTTC
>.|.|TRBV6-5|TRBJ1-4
CASTYSMGSGGENLFF
TGTGCCAGCACTTACTCGATGGGGTCCGGGGGAGAAAACCTGTTTTTT
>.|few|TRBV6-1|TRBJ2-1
CASSEAVGASRNEQFF
TGTGCCAGCAGTGAAGCGGTCGGGGCTAGTCGCAATGAGCAGTTCTTC
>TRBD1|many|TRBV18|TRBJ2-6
CASSLKTGGTSGANVLTF
TGTGCCAGCTCACTAAAGACAGGGGGCACTTCTGGGGCCAACGTCCTGACTTTC
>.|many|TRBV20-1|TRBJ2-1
CSARSHRDRDDEQFF
TGCAGTGCTAGGAGTCACAGGGATCGCGACGATGAGCAGTTCTTC
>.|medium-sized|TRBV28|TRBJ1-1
CATHLPSMNTEAFF
TGTGCCACCCACCTACCCTCCATGAACACTGAAGCTTTCTTT
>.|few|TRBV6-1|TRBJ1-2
CASTRIPESYGYTF
TGTGCCAGCACCCGTATTCCAGAATCATATGGCTACACCTTC
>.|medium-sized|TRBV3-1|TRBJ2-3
CASSAPGPGADTQYF
TGTGCCAGCAGCGCGCCGGGACCCGGGGCAGATACGCAGTATTTT
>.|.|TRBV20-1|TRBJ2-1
CSATSLSEQFF
TGCAGTGCTACCTCACTTAGTGAGCAGTTCTTC
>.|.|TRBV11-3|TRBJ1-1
CASSPSPSVTEAFF
TGTGCCAGCAGCCCCTCCCCTTCGGTTACTGAAGCTTTCTTT
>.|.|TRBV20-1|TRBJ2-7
CSARPPVGEHYF
TGTAGTGCTAGGCCACCAGTTGGCGAGCATTACTTC
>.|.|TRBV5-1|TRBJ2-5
CARGPGLAQETQYF
TGCGCCAGAGGCCCCGGACTCGCCCAAGAGACCCAGTACTTC
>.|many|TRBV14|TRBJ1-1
CASSQDSVGRINLGGAEAFF
TGTGCCAGCAGCCAAGATAGTGTAGGTCGCATTAATCTTGGGGGTGCTGAAGCTTTCTTT
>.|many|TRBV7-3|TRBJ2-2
CASRQTVNTGELFF
TGTGCCAGCAGACAGACAGTGAACACCGGGGAGCTGTTTTTT
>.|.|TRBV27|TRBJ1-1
CASSPLGGTAEAFF
TGTGCCAGCAGCCCCCTTGGAGGGACCGCTGAAGCTTTCTTT
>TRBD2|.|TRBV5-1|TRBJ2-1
CASSQLLGGSYNEQFF
TGCGCCAGCAGCCAACTACTGGGGGGGAGCTACAATGAGCAGTTCTTC
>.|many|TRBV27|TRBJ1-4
CASSFRGRTDEKLFF
TGTGCCAGCAGTTTTCGCGGAAGGACGGATGAAAAACTGTTTTTT
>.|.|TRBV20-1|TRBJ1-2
CSAETANYGYTF
TGCAGTGCTGAGACCGCTAACTATGGCTACACCTTC
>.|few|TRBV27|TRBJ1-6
CASSLYGGGVSPLHF
TGTGCCAGCAGTTTATACGGGGGCGGCGTTTCACCCCTCCACTTT
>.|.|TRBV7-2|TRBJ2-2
CASSPGFYTVELFF
TGTGCCAGCAGCCCCGGGTTTTACACCGTGGAGCTGTTTTTT
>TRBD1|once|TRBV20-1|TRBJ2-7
CSAPAPGGNYEQYF
TGCAGTGCCCCAGCCCCAGGGGGCAACTACGAGCAGTACTTC
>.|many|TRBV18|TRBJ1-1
CASSPLGDTEAFF
TGTGCCAGCTCACCTCTAGGGGACACTGAAGCTTTCTTT
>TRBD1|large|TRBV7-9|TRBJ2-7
CASSLAVGTGYEQYF
TGTGCCAGCAGCTTGGCCGTGGGGACAGGCTACGAGCAGTACTTC
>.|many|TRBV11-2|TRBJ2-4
CASSLGPNIQYF
TGTGCCAGCAGCTTGGGGCCAAACATTCAGTACTTC
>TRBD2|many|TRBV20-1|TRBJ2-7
CSALLAGVYEQYF
TGCAGTGCTCTGTTAGCGGGAGTCTACGAGCAGTACTTC
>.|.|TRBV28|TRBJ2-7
CASSYSPRTGTSRSYEQYF
TGTGCCAGCAGCTACTCTCCCAGAACAGGGACTTCCCGCTCCTACGAGCAGTACTTC